Each of the 27 T cell receptor beta chains below was sequenced from the same sample in a study of control samples from healthy donors and cancer patients. Some clones are missing from TCRdb's copy, which holds only in-frame ones; the method was immunoSEQ multiplex PCR. The sample records 63,000 or so clones, around 90% being singletons. Sequencing was performed on PBMCs. The origin of the receptors is a man between 60 and 75 years old with colorectal cancer.

The chain employs TRBV3-1 (or the pseudogene TRBV3-2) and TRBJ2-7; no clear D. CDR1 and CDR2 from the germline V gene are LGHDT and YNNKEL (reference sequence). V was trimmed by 1 base and J by 2 bases, leaving 15 bases between them. The CDR3 is made up of 16 amino acids. The CDR3 DNA reads TGTGCCAGCAGCCAAGTAGGCAGCTACACGCCCTACGAGCAGTACTTC. It yields the protein CASSQVGSYTPYEQYF.

This chain uses TRBV5-6 with TRBJ2-2, with D possibly being TRBD2 (6 bases). The germline V gene encodes CDR1 SGHDT and CDR2 YYEEEE. Trimming pared 1 base from V and 5 bases from J, leaving 9 bases between. CDR3 length: 14 residues. CDR3: CASSLPGVTGELFF. The CDR3 DNA reads TGTGCCAGCAGCTTGCCGGGGGTAACCGGGGAGCTGTTTTTT.

In DNA, the CDR3 is TGTGCCAGCGGGCCCGGAGGGCCCAATCAGCCCCAGCATTTT. Protein product: CASGPGGPNQPQHF. This chain links TRBV27 with TRBJ1-5; D not certain. CDR3 size: 14 residues. CDR1 and CDR2 (germline): MNHEY, SMNVEV (reference sequence). The V and J ends lost 8 bases and 3 bases respectively, with 14 bases between them.

The chain recombines TRBV5-4 with TRBJ2-1, with D tentatively TRBD1 or TRBD2 (5 bases each). Germline V gene data show CDR1 as SGHNT and CDR2 as YYREEE (reference sequence). The CDR3 totals 18 residues. V lost 3 bases and J lost 1, with 20 bases in between. The CDR3 nucleotides read TGTGCCAGCAGCTGGGTTGTGGGGGTCAAACATTCCTACAATGAGCAGTTCTTC. Translating gives CASSWVVGVKHSYNEQFF.

The chain has TRBV18 and TRBJ2-6, with D possibly TRBD1 on 5 matching bases. This CDR3 spans 19 amino acids. The germline gives CDR1 KGHSH, CDR2 LQKENI. The germline V and J ends were trimmed by 3 bases and 0 bases, with 18 bases remaining between them. As DNA, the CDR3 is TGTGCCAGCTCACCTTGGGGCACCATTACCCACTCTGGGGCCAACGTCCTGACTTTC. The encoded protein is CASSPWGTITHSGANVLTF.

The rearrangement uses TRBV18 and TRBJ2-7, with TRBD1 matching over 7 bases. The J segment lost 0 bases and the V segment lost 3 bases, leaving 8 bases of the junction unmatched. The CDR3 has 16 amino acids. CDR1 and CDR2 (germline): KGHSH, LQKENI. The chain's CDR3 is CASSPFDRESSYEQYF. CDR3 coding DNA: TGTGCCAGCTCACCCTTCGACAGGGAAAGCTCCTACGAGCAGTACTTC.

The chain joins TRBV7-3 to TRBJ2-1; no reliable D call. V was shortened by 6 bases and J by 4 bases, with 10 bases between the two germline ends. The V gene's germline CDR1 is SGHTA and CDR2 FQGTGA. The CDR3 runs to 13 residues. The CDR3 is CASRANNYNEQFF. CDR3 nucleotides: TGTGCCAGCAGGGCCAACAATTACAATGAGCAGTTCTTC. Full variable domain (rest looked up from reference TRBV7-3 and TRBJ2-1): GAGVSQTPSNKVTEKGKYVELRCDPISGHTALYWYRQSLGQGPEFLIYFQGTGAADDSGLPNDRFFAVRPEGSVSTLKIQRTERGDSAVYLCASRANNYNEQFFGPGTRLTVL.

This rearrangement joins TRBV5-1 to TRBJ1-2; D uncertain. Germline V gene sequence: CDR1 SGHRS, CDR2 YFSETQ. The CDR3 runs to 13 residues. V was shortened by 1 base and J by 1 base, with 5 bases between the two germline ends. CDR3 sequence reads: CASSLTNNYGYTF. As DNA, the CDR3 is TGCGCCAGCAGCTTGACAAATAACTATGGCTACACCTTC.

This clone was counted once. The chain recombines TRBV19 with TRBJ1-4, with 7 bases aligning to TRBD1. The germline CDR1 and CDR2 sequences are LNHDA and SQIVND (reference sequence). The CDR3 has 15 residues. V gave up 5 bases and J gave up 4 bases; unmatched junction bases: 7. The CDR3 DNA sequence: TGTGCCAGTAGTTCTGCGGGACAGCTTAATGAAAAACTGTTTTTT. Translation gives CASSSAGQLNEKLFF.

This clone was observed once. The chain has TRBV5-5 and TRBJ1-5, with 8 bases fitting TRBD1. V shed 2 bases and J 6 bases; nucleotides not matched to a gene: 10. CDR1 SGHKS and CDR2 YYEKEE come from the germline V gene (reference sequence). The CDR3 is 16 amino acids. The CDR3 loop is CASSLSPRQGTQPQHF. CDR3 nucleotides: TGTGCCAGCAGCTTAAGCCCCCGACAGGGGACTCAGCCCCAGCATTTT.

This clone appeared once. V and J are TRBV19 and TRBJ2-3, with no clear D. This CDR3 is built from 13 residues. Germline CDR1 and CDR2: LNHDA and SQIVND (reference sequence). V lost 5 bases to trimming and J lost 8 bases, with 14 bases between them. CDR3 residues: CASSAQILGTQYF. Here the CDR3 DNA reads TGTGCCAGTAGTGCCCAGATTCTCGGTACGCAGTATTTT.

The genes are TRBV28 and TRBJ2-5; either TRBD1 or TRBD2 may supply D (5 bases each). Trimming took 6 bases from V and 3 from J, leaving 17 bases between them. The germline V gene encodes CDR1 MDHEN and CDR2 SYDVKM. The CDR3 has 15 amino acids. CDR3 nucleotide sequence: TGTGCCAGCAGCTACCTCGAGGGGTGGAAAGAGACCCAGTACTTC. Its translation: CASSYLEGWKETQYF.

The gene calls are TRBV18 and TRBJ2-2, with a tentative D call TRBD1 (5 bases). The CDR3 length is 16 residues. CDR1 KGHSH and CDR2 LQKENI come from the germline V gene. The ends were cut back, 4 bases at V and 1 base at J, with 13 bases in the middle. The CDR3 DNA reads TGTGCCAGCTCACTACCGGTGACAGAGAACACCGGGGAGCTGTTTTTT. Amino acid sequence: CASSLPVTENTGELFF. The complete variable domain, with remaining parts taken from reference TRBV18 and TRBJ2-2, reads NAGVMQNPRHLVRRRGQEARLRCSPMKGHSHVYWYRQLPEEGLKFMVYLQKENIIDESGMPKERFSAEFPKEGPSILRIQQVVRGDSAAYFCASSLPVTENTGELFFGEGSRLTVL.

The chain links TRBV4-1 to TRBJ2-5; 13 nucleotides match TRBD2. The CDR3 sequence is 16 residues long. The V and J ends lost 1 base and 4 bases, in that order; junction bases with no gene match: 3. CDR1 is MGHRA, CDR2 YSYEKL, per germline. CDR3 amino acids: CASSQGGLAGRETQYF. In DNA, the CDR3 is TGCGCCAGCAGCCAAGGGGGACTAGCGGGGAGAGAGACCCAGTACTTC.

The rearrangement uses TRBV19 and TRBJ2-2; D is ambiguous. CDR1 is LNHDA, CDR2 SQIVND, per germline (reference sequence). This CDR3 contains 16 residues. Trimming took 10 bases from V and 2 from J, leaving 20 bases between them. The CDR3 DNA reads TGTGCCACCCGTTTAGGCGGTAGAGGAAACACCGGGGAGCTGTTTTTT. Translating it yields CATRLGGRGNTGELFF.

V usage is TRBV19 and J usage is TRBJ2-6; maybe TRBD2 (5 bases). This CDR3 has 14 amino acids. Per germline, CDR1 LNHDA and CDR2 SQIVND (reference sequence). Trimming stripped 6 bases from V and 0 bases from J, with 6 bases between. In DNA, the CDR3 is TGTGCCAGTAGCGGGGACTCTGGGGCCAACGTCCTGACTTTC. It encodes CASSGDSGANVLTF.

The chain employs TRBV3-1 (or the pseudogene TRBV3-2) and TRBJ1-1, with TRBD1 identical over 7 bases. This CDR3 region has 12 residues. Trimming removed 1 base from V and 10 bases from J; junction bases left unmatched: 3. Germline V gene lookup returns CDR1 LGHDT and CDR2 YNNKEL (reference sequence). CDR3 protein: CASSQGTGAAFF. Written as DNA, the CDR3 is TGTGCCAGCAGCCAAGGAACAGGGGCAGCTTTCTTT.

The genes are TRBV7-2 and TRBJ2-1; 7 bases match TRBD1. CDR1 and CDR2 (germline): SGHTA, FQGNSA. The V gene end was trimmed by 5 bases and the J gene end by 10 bases; junction bases not matched to a gene: 5. This CDR3 is built from 12 residues. CDR3 protein: CASSQHRGEQFF. The CDR3, as DNA: TGTGCCAGCAGCCAGCACAGGGGAGAGCAGTTCTTC.

The V gene is TRBV2, the J gene TRBJ2-3; 13 bases fit TRBD2. Germline-derived CDR1 and CDR2 are SNHLY and FYNNEI. CDR3 size: 14 residues. V shed 3 bases and J 9 bases; nucleotides not matched to a gene: 3. CDR3 region: CASSDRTSGGTQYF. CDR3 bases: TGTGCCAGCAGTGATAGGACTAGCGGGGGCACGCAGTATTTT.

This rearrangement joins TRBV27 to TRBJ1-2, with D possibly matching TRBD1 (6 bases). Germline values: CDR1 MNHEY, CDR2 SMNVEV (reference sequence). Trimming stripped 1 base from V and 2 bases from J, with 11 bases between. The CDR3 length is 15 residues. This CDR3 is CASSLYPDRNYGYTF. In DNA form, the CDR3 reads TGTGCCAGCAGTTTATACCCGGACAGAAACTATGGCTACACCTTC.

V and J are TRBV6-6 and TRBJ1-1, with TRBD1 matching over 8 bases. The CDR3 is 14 amino acids. J gave up 4 bases and V 5 bases, and 6 bases lay outside the gene matches. CDR1 is MNHNY and CDR2 is SVGAGI in the germline V gene (reference sequence). The CDR3: CASSATGGSTEAFF. The CDR3 DNA follows: TGTGCCAGCAGTGCTACAGGGGGGAGCACTGAAGCTTTCTTT.

This sequence joins TRBV28 and TRBJ1-4; TRBD1 is a possible D gene (6 bases). The V gene's germline CDR1 is MDHEN and CDR2 SYDVKM. CDR3 length equals 13 residues. V was cut by 6 bases and J by 8 bases, with 13 bases left in between. CDR3: CASSSGQSEKLFF. DNA of the CDR3: TGTGCCAGCAGCTCTGGACAGTCGGAAAAACTGTTTTTT.

Only a few counts were recorded for this clone. The chain is built from TRBV7-9 and TRBJ1-1; no definite D call. V lost 2 bases and J lost 7, with 8 bases in between. Per germline, CDR1 SEHNR and CDR2 FQNEAQ (reference sequence). The CDR3 is made up of 12 amino acids. CDR3 DNA: TGTGCCAGCAGCTTATTCGGCCTTGAAGCTTTCTTT. The encoded protein is CASSLFGLEAFF.

The chain combines TRBV15 with TRBJ1-5, with a weak D call TRBD1 (5 bases). From germline, CDR1 is LNHNV and CDR2 YYDKDF (reference sequence). The CDR3 is 14 residues long. V lost 1 base and J lost 3, with 7 bases in between. The CDR3: CATSRGGFNQPQHF. CDR3 coding DNA: TGTGCCACCAGCAGAGGGGGGTTCAATCAGCCCCAGCATTTT.

This rearrangement joins TRBV30 to TRBJ2-6; D remains ambiguous. Trimming pared 7 bases from V and 2 bases from J, leaving 12 bases between. CDR1 GTSNPN and CDR2 SVGIG come from the germline V gene (reference sequence). The CDR3 consists of 14 residues. Here the CDR3 reads CASELRAGANVLTF. DNA of the CDR3: TGTGCCTCCGAGCTAAGGGCTGGGGCCAACGTCCTGACTTTC. The complete variable domain, with remaining parts taken from reference TRBV30 and TRBJ2-6, reads SQTIHQWPATLVQPVGSPLSLECTVEGTSNPNLYWYRQAAGRGLQLLFYSVGIGQISSEVPQNLSASRPQDRQFILSSKKLLLSDSGFYLCASELRAGANVLTFGAGSRLTVL.

V is TRBV19 and J is TRBJ1-1, with TRBD1 identical over 12 bases. The V gene end was trimmed by 4 bases and the J gene end by 4 bases; junction bases not matched to a gene: 4. There are 15 residues in the CDR3. CDR1 and CDR2 from the germline V gene are LNHDA and SQIVND (reference sequence). CDR3: CASSNPGQGATEAFF. In nucleotides, the CDR3 is TGTGCCAGTAGTAATCCGGGACAGGGGGCCACTGAAGCTTTCTTT. The whole variable domain, remainder taken from reference TRBV19 and TRBJ1-1, is DGGITQSPKYLFRKEGQNVTLSCEQNLNHDAMYWYRQDPGQGLRLIYYSQIVNDFQKGDIAEGYSVSREKKESFPLTVTSAQKNPTAFYLCASSNPGQGATEAFFGQGTRLTVV.

This rearrangement joins TRBV18 to TRBJ2-2; 8 bases are a match to TRBD2. V gave up 6 bases and J gave up 0 bases; unmatched junction bases: 6. The germline V gene has CDR1 KGHSH and CDR2 LQKENI. The length of the CDR3 is 16 residues. The CDR3 sequence is CASSPAGVANTGELFF. In DNA, the CDR3 is TGTGCCAGCTCCCCAGCGGGAGTTGCGAACACCGGGGAGCTGTTTTTT.